Presented here are 16 T cell receptor beta chains from one specimen sequenced in a study of cytomegalovirus exposure and HLA in healthy donors. In the PCR, 60 Vbeta and 13 Jbeta primers were used. Using immunoSEQ multiplex PCR, the repertoire was profiled, and TCRdb retains in-frame clones only, with some absent. In the table there are 180,000 or so clones, about three quarters of which are singletons. The sequenced sample consisted of PBMCs. These TCRs come from a woman aged 60-75 years in good health and CMV-seropositive.

V and J are TRBV21-1 and TRBJ1-4; the table's D call, TRBD1, was not checked against the DNA. TRBV21-1 is classified as a pseudogene. The CDR3 runs 17 residues. The CDR3 sequence is CASSPSDREKANEKLFF. CDR3 nucleotides: TGTGCCAGCAGCCCAAGCGACAGGGAAAAGGCTAATGAAAAACTGTTTTTT.

The V and J genes are TRBV11-2 and TRBJ2-7; D gene ambiguous. The germline V gene has CDR1 SGHAT and CDR2 FQNNGV. The V end lost 0 bases, the J end lost 7 bases, and 16 bases lay between the germline ends. CDR3 length: 15 residues. CDR3 region: CASSLEILQHSEQYF. The DNA for the CDR3 is TGTGCCAGCAGCTTAGAGATTTTACAGCACTCAGAGCAGTACTTC.

The chain couples TRBV15 to TRBJ2-7, with D perhaps matching TRBD1 (6 bases). The CDR3 runs to 13 residues. V lost 2 bases, J lost 7 bases, and 12 bases lay in between. Germline V lookup: CDR1 LNHNV, CDR2 YYDKDF (reference sequence). CDR3 coding DNA: TGTGCCACCAGCAGACCTTTTGACAGGGAGCAGTACTTC. Translated: CATSRPFDREQYF. Full variable domain (outside the CDR3, taken from reference TRBV15 and TRBJ2-7): DAMVIQNPRYQVTQFGKPVTLSCSQTLNHNVMYWYQQKSSQAPKLLFHYYDKDFNNEADTPDNFQSRRPNTSFCFLDIRSPGLGDTAMYLCATSRPFDREQYFGPGTRLTVT.

This clone was seen just once. This chain uses TRBV29-1 with TRBJ2-1, with 12 bases matching TRBD2. In germline, CDR1 is SQVTM, CDR2 ANQGSEA. The CDR3 has 13 residues. The trim removed 4 bases at V and 9 bases at J, leaving 4 bases unmatched. The CDR3 region has the DNA TGCAGCGTTGGGACTAGCGGGGCGAGTGAGCAGTTCTTC. Translated, it gives CSVGTSGASEQFF.

The genes are TRBV25-1 and TRBJ1-5, with a possible D match to TRBD1 (5 bases). V was clipped by 1 base and J by 0 bases, with 7 bases between them. Germline V gene sequence: CDR1 MGHDK, CDR2 SYGVNS. The CDR3 sequence is 15 residues long. CDR3 residues: CASSELGGSNQPQHF. DNA for the CDR3: TGTGCCAGCAGTGAATTGGGGGGTAGCAATCAGCCCCAGCATTTT. Using reference TRBV25-1 and TRBJ1-5 for the parts outside the CDR3, the full variable domain is EADIYQTPRYLVIGTGKKITLECSQTMGHDKMYWYQQDPGMELHLIHYSYGVNSTEKGDLSSESTVSRIRTEHFPLTLESARPSHTSQYLCASSELGGSNQPQHFGDGTRLSIL.

The rearrangement joins TRBV28 to TRBJ1-5; TRBD1 aligns across 8 bases. The trim removed 8 bases at V and 11 bases at J, leaving 5 bases unmatched. The CDR3 is made up of 11 amino acids. Germline loops: CDR1 MDHEN, CDR2 SYDVKM. The CDR3 DNA follows: TGTGCCAGCGGCCGACAGGGGACCCAGCATTTT. Its translation: CASGRQGTQHF.

The chain has TRBV2 and TRBJ2-5, with 9 bases fitting TRBD1. This CDR3 is built from 13 residues. V shed 6 bases and J 7 bases; nucleotides not matched to a gene: 6. CDR1 is SNHLY and CDR2 is FYNNEI in the germline V gene. CDR3 bases: TGTGCCAGCAGCGGGACAGGGTTCTGGACCCAGTACTTC. Translated, it gives CASSGTGFWTQYF. Supplemented by reference TRBV2 and TRBJ2-5, the full variable domain reads EPEVTQTPSHQVTQMGQEVILRCVPISNHLYFYWYRQILGQKVEFLVSFYNNEISEKSEIFDDQFSVERPDGSNFTLKIRSTKLEDSAMYFCASSGTGFWTQYFGPGTRLLVL.

The chain has TRBV28 and TRBJ1-5, with D possibly being TRBD1 (5 bases). The V end lost 11 bases, the J end lost 3 bases, and 8 bases lay between the germline ends. The V gene's germline CDR1 is MDHEN and CDR2 SYDVKM. The CDR3 loop spans 11 amino acids. CDR3 coding DNA: TGTGCCCAACAGGCCAATCAGCCCCAGCATTTT. This gives the protein CAQQANQPQHF.

This rearrangement joins TRBV28 to TRBJ2-5; maybe TRBD1 (6 bases). Trimming shortened V by 5 bases and J by 2 bases, and 15 bases separated the two germline ends. Germline V gene sequence: CDR1 MDHEN, CDR2 SYDVKM. The CDR3 length is 15 residues. CDR3 in amino acids: CASSDRTALQETQYF. For the CDR3, the DNA is TGTGCCAGCAGTGACCGGACAGCCTTACAAGAGACCCAGTACTTC.

The chain is built from TRBV29-1 and TRBJ1-2, with D possibly TRBD1 on 5 matching bases. This CDR3 has 12 residues. V lost 7 bases, J lost 2 bases, and 11 bases lay in between. CDR1 is SQVTM, CDR2 ANQGSEA, per germline. This chain's CDR3 is CSARDGNYGYTF. The DNA of the CDR3 is TGCAGCGCGCGGGACGGAAACTATGGCTACACCTTC.

V usage is TRBV6-1 and J usage is TRBJ1-2; maybe TRBD1 (6 bases). The germline V and J ends were trimmed by 4 bases and 5 bases, with 8 bases remaining between them. This CDR3 is 12 amino acids long. Per germline, CDR1 MNHNS and CDR2 SASEGT. In DNA, the CDR3 is TGTGCCAGCAGTGGACAGGAATATGGCTACACCTTC. Its translation: CASSGQEYGYTF.

This clone has only a few counts. A junction end diverges from the germline sequence, so it may reflect a read error. This chain connects TRBV18 to TRBJ2-1; TRBD2 matches at 13 bases. This CDR3 contains 17 residues. Germline CDR1 KGHSH, CDR2 LQKENI. The CDR3 region has the DNA TGTGCCAGCTCAACACCGGGACTAGCGGGATCCTACAATGAGCAGTTCTTC. Its translation: CASSTPGLAGSYNEQFF.

This clone was detected a few times. The J gene is TRBJ2-7, the V gene TRBV7-7, with D maybe TRBD1 (7 bases). The CDR3 extends over 15 amino acids. CDR1 and CDR2 (germline): SSHAT, FNYEAQ (reference sequence). With 3 bases removed from V and 2 bases from J, the gap between germline ends came to 14 bases. CDR3 sequence (DNA): TGTGCCAGCAGCTTCGCCCAGGGGGAGGCCTACGAGCAGTACTTC. This translates into CASSFAQGEAYEQYF.

V and J are TRBV7-8 and TRBJ1-3, with 7 bases that match TRBD1. The CDR3 covers 16 residues. Germline CDR1 SGHVS, CDR2 FQNEAQ. V was pared by 1 base and J by 6 bases, with 9 bases of the junction left unmatched. CDR3 protein: CASSLGHRGGENTIYF. CDR3 nucleotides: TGTGCCAGCAGCTTAGGTCACAGGGGCGGGGAAAACACCATATATTTT.

The chain couples TRBV30 to TRBJ1-1; 10 bases line up with TRBD1. The CDR3 totals 12 residues. V was pared by 8 bases and J by 6 bases, with 6 bases of the junction left unmatched. Germline CDR1 reads GTSNPN; CDR2 reads SVGIG (reference sequence). The CDR3 DNA sequence: TGTGCCAGTGGACAGGGGGTCGCTGAAGCTTTCTTT. It yields the protein CASGQGVAEAFF.

The table lists this clone with a count of one. The chain employs TRBV15 and TRBJ2-7, with 12 bases matching TRBD1. Trimming at V came to 1 base and at J to 6 bases, leaving 4 bases not matched to a gene. In germline, CDR1 is LNHNV, CDR2 YYDKDF (reference sequence). There are 15 residues in the CDR3. CDR3 coding DNA: TGTGCCACCAGCAGAGTAGGGACAGGGGGCTTCGAGCAGTACTTC. It specifies CATSRVGTGGFEQYF. The whole variable domain, filled in from reference TRBV15 and TRBJ2-7, reads DAMVIQNPRYQVTQFGKPVTLSCSQTLNHNVMYWYQQKSSQAPKLLFHYYDKDFNNEADTPDNFQSRRPNTSFCFLDIRSPGLGDTAMYLCATSRVGTGGFEQYFGPGTRLTVT.